Below, 16 T cell receptor beta chains from the same sample are listed, as sequenced in a study of blood T cell repertoires in COVID-19. The protocol was immunoSEQ multiplex PCR, while the TCRdb copy is restricted to in-frame clones and leaves out a portion. The top ten hold under 2.5% of the sample, which has 200,000 to 250,000 clones, about 90% seen once. The sample consisted of PBMCs or T cells enriched from blood (not recorded which). The source is a woman younger than 35 who had recovered from COVID-19.

The chain joins TRBV15 to TRBJ1-5; possible D gene TRBD1, 6 bases. CDR1 LNHNV and CDR2 YYDKDF come from the germline V gene (reference sequence). V lost 0 bases, J lost 5 bases, and 11 bases lay in between. The CDR3 totals 15 residues. Here the CDR3 DNA reads TGTGCCACCAGCAGAGAATGGACAGATGATCAGCCCCAGCATTTT. Translation: CATSREWTDDQPQHF.

For the CDR3, the DNA is TGTGCCAGTAGTGGGGGGACTAGCGTCAAAGAGACCCAGTACTTC. Translated, it gives CASSGGTSVKETQYF. V and J are TRBV19 and TRBJ2-5; TRBD2 agrees at 10 bases. Germline-derived CDR1 and CDR2 are LNHDA and SQIVND (reference sequence). V was clipped by 5 bases and J by 3 bases; unmatched bases: 6. The length of the CDR3 is 15 residues.

The chain recombines TRBV27 with TRBJ2-3; TRBD1 agrees at 8 bases. The V and J ends lost 6 bases and 3 bases, in that order; junction bases with no gene match: 14. CDR1 is MNHEY, CDR2 SMNVEV, per germline (reference sequence). The CDR3 spans 17 residues. The CDR3 nucleotides read TGTGCCAGCAGGCGCCAAGGACAGGGATCGAGTACAGATACGCAGTATTTT. As protein: CASRRQGQGSSTDTQYF.

This chain joins TRBV24-1 and TRBJ2-6; 9 bases are shared with TRBD1. CDR1 is KGHDR, CDR2 SFDVKD, per germline. With 4 bases clipped from V and 0 bases from J, the junction kept 6 bases outside the gene matches. This CDR3 comprises 18 residues. CDR3 amino acids: CATSDPDRGPSGANVLTF. The DNA of the CDR3 is TGTGCCACCAGTGACCCGGACAGGGGACCCTCTGGGGCCAACGTCCTGACTTTC.

The V call is TRBV5-1, the J call TRBJ1-2; tentatively, D is TRBD1 (5 bases). V gave up 4 bases and J gave up 6 bases, with 13 bases separating them. Germline lookup yields CDR1 SGHRS and CDR2 YFSETQ. The CDR3 sequence is 13 residues long. DNA of the CDR3: TGCGCCAGCAGCGAAGGGGCCCTCCATGGCTACACCTTC. This codes for CASSEGALHGYTF.

The chain has TRBV7-9 and TRBJ1-2; unclear D gene. This CDR3 region has 14 residues. Germline CDR1 and CDR2: SEHNR and FQNEAQ (reference sequence). Deletions cut 1 base from V and 8 bases from J, with 14 bases between. CDR3 residues: CASSLEGLGGGYTF. In DNA form, the CDR3 reads TGTGCCAGCAGCTTAGAGGGTCTCGGCGGGGGCTACACCTTC.

The chain links TRBV13 to TRBJ2-5; a possible D gene is TRBD2 (6 bases). This CDR3 has 15 amino acids. Germline loops: CDR1 PRHDT, CDR2 FYEKMQ (reference sequence). V dropped 5 bases and J dropped 4 bases, with 17 bases sitting between them. CDR3 DNA sequence: TGTGCCAGCAGCCCCGACGGATTGGGGGGAGAGACCCAGTACTTC. Translating it yields CASSPDGLGGETQYF.

The chain uses TRBV6-5 and TRBJ2-5; D might be TRBD1 (5 bases). Germline CDR1 reads MNHEY; CDR2 reads SVGAGI. Between the trimmed V and J ends, which lost 8 bases and 2 bases, there was a span of 6 bases. This CDR3 region has 11 residues. CDR3 sequence reads: CASAGQETQYF. The CDR3 region has the DNA TGTGCCAGCGCAGGGCAAGAGACCCAGTACTTC.

The gene calls are TRBV19 and TRBJ1-5; D ambiguous. Germline V CDR1 and CDR2: LNHDA, SQIVND (reference sequence). V lost 3 bases and J lost 5, with 14 bases in between. This CDR3 is 15 amino acids long. The CDR3 spells CASSMMASGHQPQHF. Here the CDR3 DNA reads TGTGCCAGTAGTATGATGGCGAGTGGGCATCAGCCCCAGCATTTT.

The V gene is TRBV2, the J gene TRBJ2-3; unclear D gene. This CDR3 is built from 14 residues. V dropped 11 bases and J dropped 6 bases, with 21 bases sitting between them. Germline V gene lookup returns CDR1 SNHLY and CDR2 FYNNEI. CDR3 protein: CAAQYWSQDDTQYF. The CDR3 DNA reads TGTGCCGCCCAATACTGGAGCCAAGACGATACGCAGTATTTT.

The chain has TRBV11-3 and TRBJ2-6; TRBD1 is a possible D gene (6 bases). Germline loops: CDR1 SGHNT, CDR2 YENEEA. V dropped 2 bases and J dropped 0 bases, with 14 bases sitting between them. The CDR3 has 18 residues. The CDR3: CASSLWGPASSGANVLTF. In DNA form, the CDR3 reads TGTGCCAGCAGCTTATGGGGGCCCGCCTCCTCTGGGGCCAACGTCCTGACTTTC.

This clone occurred a few times. The genes are TRBV5-1 and TRBJ2-1, with 8 bases identical to TRBD2. V trimming: 0 bases; J trimming: 6 bases; junction bases outside the gene matches: 11. Germline V gene sequence: CDR1 SGHRS, CDR2 YFSETQ. The CDR3 loop spans 17 amino acids. The CDR3 bases are TGCGCCAGCAGCTTGGCCCCGGCTAGCGGGCCACTCAATGAGCAGTTCTTC. Protein product: CASSLAPASGPLNEQFF.

In this sample, this clone turned up a few times. The chain combines TRBV4-1 with TRBJ1-6, with no clear D. The CDR3 contains 16 residues. Trimming removed 4 bases at V and 5 bases at J, with 15 bases between. Per the germline V gene, CDR1 is MGHRA and CDR2 is YSYEKL. The CDR3 region is CASSRPPYKNNSPLHF. The CDR3 coding sequence is TGCGCCAGCAGCCGCCCTCCGTACAAGAATAATTCACCCCTCCACTTT.

The chain links TRBV14 to TRBJ2-1; D possibly corresponds to TRBD2 (5 bases). The CDR3 has 14 amino acids. From germline, CDR1 is SGHDN and CDR2 FVKESK. The V and J ends lost 6 bases and 5 bases respectively, with 14 bases between them. The CDR3 DNA reads TGTGCCAGCAGAGGACTTGAGCTCAACAATGAGCAGTTCTTC. It translates to CASRGLELNNEQFF.

V and J are TRBV10-3 and TRBJ1-2, with 8 nucleotides matching TRBD1. Germline assignment: CDR1 ENHRY and CDR2 SYGVKD. Germline trimming cut 0 bases from V and 4 bases from J; bases unmatched to any gene: 10. The CDR3 covers 17 residues. The CDR3 region has the DNA TGTGCCATCAGTGAGTCCTCCCCAGGGGGCGCTTCCTATGGCTACACCTTC. Protein: CAISESSPGGASYGYTF.

The V and J genes are TRBV15 and TRBJ2-6, with D possibly TRBD1 on 6 matching bases. The germline gives CDR1 LNHNV, CDR2 YYDKDF (reference sequence). The V and J ends lost 2 bases and 3 bases respectively, with 11 bases between them. The CDR3 length is 16 residues. The CDR3 bases are TGTGCCACCAGCAGAATCCCAGGGGTTGGGGCCAACGTCCTGACTTTC. Protein: CATSRIPGVGANVLTF. Looking up the rest from reference TRBV15 and TRBJ2-6 gives the full variable domain: DAMVIQNPRYQVTQFGKPVTLSCSQTLNHNVMYWYQQKSSQAPKLLFHYYDKDFNNEADTPDNFQSRRPNTSFCFLDIRSPGLGDTAMYLCATSRIPGVGANVLTFGAGSRLTVL.